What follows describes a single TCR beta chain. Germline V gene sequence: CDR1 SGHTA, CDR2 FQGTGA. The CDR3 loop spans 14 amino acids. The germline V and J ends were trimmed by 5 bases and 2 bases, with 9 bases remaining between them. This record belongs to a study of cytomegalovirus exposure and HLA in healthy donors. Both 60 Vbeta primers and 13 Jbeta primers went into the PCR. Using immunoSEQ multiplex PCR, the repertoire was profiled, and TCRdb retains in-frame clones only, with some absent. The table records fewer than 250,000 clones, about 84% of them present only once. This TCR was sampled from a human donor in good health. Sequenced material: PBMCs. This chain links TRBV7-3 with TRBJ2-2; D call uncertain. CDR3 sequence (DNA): TGTGCCAGCAGCCCGCGGCCCAACACCGGGGAGCTGTTTTTT. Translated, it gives CASSPRPNTGELFF.